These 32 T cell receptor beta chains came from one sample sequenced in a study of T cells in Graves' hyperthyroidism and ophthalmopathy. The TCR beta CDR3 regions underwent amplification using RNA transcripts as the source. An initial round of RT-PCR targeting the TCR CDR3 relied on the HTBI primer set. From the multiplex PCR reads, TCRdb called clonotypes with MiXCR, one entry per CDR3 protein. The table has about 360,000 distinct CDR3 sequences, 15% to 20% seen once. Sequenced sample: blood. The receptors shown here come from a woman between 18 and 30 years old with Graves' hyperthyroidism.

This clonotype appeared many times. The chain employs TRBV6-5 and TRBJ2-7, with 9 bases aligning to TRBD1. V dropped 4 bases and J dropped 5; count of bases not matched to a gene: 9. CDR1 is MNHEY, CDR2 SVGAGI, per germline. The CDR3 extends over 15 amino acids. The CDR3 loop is CASSSRQGGSNEQYF. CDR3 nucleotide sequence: TGTGCCAGCAGTTCAAGACAGGGGGGCTCGAACGAGCAGTACTTC.

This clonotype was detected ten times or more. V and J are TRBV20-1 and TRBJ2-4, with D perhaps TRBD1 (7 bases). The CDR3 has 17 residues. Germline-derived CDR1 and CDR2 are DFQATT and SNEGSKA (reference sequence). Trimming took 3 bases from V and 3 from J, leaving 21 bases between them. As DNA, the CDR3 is TGCAGTGCTAGGGAGGGGGCGGGACCCGTGGACAAAAACATTCAGTACTTC. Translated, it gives CSAREGAGPVDKNIQYF.

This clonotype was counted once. The CDR3 coding sequence is TGTGCCAGCAGCTTCCAGCCAGGGATAGGTGGAAACACCATATATTTT. Encoded protein: CASSFQPGIGGNTIYF. The V and J genes are TRBV7-8 and TRBJ1-3; D possibly corresponds to TRBD1 (5 bases). The CDR3 is made up of 16 amino acids. CDR1 SGHVS and CDR2 FQNEAQ come from the germline V gene. Trimming pared 3 bases from V and 3 bases from J, leaving 15 bases between.

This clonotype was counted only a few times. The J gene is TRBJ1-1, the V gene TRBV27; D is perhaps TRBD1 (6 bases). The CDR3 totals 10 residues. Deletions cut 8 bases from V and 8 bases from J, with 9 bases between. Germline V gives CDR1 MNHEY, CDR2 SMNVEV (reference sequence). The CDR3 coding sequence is TGTGCCAGCGGGGACATCGAAGCTTTCTTT. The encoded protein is CASGDIEAFF.

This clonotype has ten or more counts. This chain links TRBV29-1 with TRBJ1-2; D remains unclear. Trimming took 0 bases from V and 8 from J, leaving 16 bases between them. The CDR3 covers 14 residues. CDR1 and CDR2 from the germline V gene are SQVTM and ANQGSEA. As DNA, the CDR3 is TGCAGCGTTGAAGAGACGAGGAAAGCAGTGGGCTACACCTTC. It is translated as CSVEETRKAVGYTF.

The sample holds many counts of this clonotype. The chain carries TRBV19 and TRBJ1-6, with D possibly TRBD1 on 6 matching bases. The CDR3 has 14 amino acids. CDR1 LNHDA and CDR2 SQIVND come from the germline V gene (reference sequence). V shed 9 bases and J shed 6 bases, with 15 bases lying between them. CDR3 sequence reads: CASQRDIGNSPLHF. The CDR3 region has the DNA TGTGCCAGCCAAAGGGACATCGGTAATTCACCCCTCCACTTT.

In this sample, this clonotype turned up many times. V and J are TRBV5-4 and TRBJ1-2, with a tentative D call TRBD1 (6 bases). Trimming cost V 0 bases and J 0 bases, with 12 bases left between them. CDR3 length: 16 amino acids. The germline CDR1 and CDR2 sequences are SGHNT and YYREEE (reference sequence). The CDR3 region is CASSLGGGPANYGYTF. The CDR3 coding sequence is TGTGCCAGCAGCTTGGGGGGGGGGCCAGCTAACTATGGCTACACCTTC.

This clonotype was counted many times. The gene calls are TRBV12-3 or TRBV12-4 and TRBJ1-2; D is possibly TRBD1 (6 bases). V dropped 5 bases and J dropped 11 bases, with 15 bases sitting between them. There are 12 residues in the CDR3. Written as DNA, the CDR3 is TGTGCCAGCAGTCTCGGGCCGAGGGGGTACACCTTC. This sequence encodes CASSLGPRGYTF.

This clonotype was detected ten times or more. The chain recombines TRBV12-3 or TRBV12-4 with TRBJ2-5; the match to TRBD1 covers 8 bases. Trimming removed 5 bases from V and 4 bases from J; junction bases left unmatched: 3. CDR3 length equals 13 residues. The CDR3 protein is CASSPTGGETQYF. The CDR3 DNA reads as TGTGCCAGCAGTCCTACAGGGGGAGAGACCCAGTACTTC.

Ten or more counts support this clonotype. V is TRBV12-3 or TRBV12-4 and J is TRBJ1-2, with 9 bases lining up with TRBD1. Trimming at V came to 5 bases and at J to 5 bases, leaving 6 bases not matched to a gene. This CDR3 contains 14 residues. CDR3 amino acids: CASSQQGAGYGYTF. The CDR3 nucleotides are TGTGCCAGCAGTCAACAGGGGGCTGGGTATGGCTACACCTTC.

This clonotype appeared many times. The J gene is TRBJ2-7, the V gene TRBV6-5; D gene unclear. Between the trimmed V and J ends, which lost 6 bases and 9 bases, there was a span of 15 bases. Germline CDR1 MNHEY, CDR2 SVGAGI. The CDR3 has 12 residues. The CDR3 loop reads CASRLRTVWQYF. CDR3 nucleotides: TGTGCCAGCAGATTGCGGACCGTGTGGCAGTACTTC.

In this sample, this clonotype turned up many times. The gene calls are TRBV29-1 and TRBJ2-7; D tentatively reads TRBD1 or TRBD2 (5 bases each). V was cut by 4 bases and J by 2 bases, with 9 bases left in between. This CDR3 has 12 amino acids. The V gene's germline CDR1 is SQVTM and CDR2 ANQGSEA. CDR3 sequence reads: CSVALGAYEQYF. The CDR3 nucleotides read TGCAGCGTTGCCCTGGGGGCCTACGAGCAGTACTTC.

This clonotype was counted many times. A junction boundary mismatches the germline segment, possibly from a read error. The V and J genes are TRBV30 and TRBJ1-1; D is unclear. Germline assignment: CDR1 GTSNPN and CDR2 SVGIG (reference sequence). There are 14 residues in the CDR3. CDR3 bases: TGTGCCTGGACCCCCGCAAATACGAACACTGAGGCTTTCTTT. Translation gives CAWTPANTNTEAFF.

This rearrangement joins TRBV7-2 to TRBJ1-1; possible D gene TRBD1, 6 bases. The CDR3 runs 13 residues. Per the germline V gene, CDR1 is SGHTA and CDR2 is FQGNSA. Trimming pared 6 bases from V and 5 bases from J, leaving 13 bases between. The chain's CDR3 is CASRGTGMTEAFF. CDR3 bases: TGTGCCAGCAGGGGAACAGGGATGACTGAAGCTTTCTTT.

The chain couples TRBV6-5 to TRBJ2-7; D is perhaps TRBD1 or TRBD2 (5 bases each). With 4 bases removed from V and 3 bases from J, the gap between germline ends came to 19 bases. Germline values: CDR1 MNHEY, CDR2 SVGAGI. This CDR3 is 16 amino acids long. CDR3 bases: TGTGCCAGCAGTTCCGCCCGGGACCCCACTATCTACGAGCAGTACTTC. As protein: CASSSARDPTIYEQYF.

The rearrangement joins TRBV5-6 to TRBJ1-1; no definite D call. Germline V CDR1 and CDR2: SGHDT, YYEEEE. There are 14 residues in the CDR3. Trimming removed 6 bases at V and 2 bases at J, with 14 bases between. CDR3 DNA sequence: TGTGCCAGCACCAAGGACCTGATAAACACTGAAGCTTTCTTT. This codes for CASTKDLINTEAFF. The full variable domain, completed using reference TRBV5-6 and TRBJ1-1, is DAGVTQSPTHLIKTRGQQVTLRCSPKSGHDTVSWYQQALGQGPQFIFQYYEEEERQRGNFPDRFSGHQFPNYSSELNVNALLLGDSALYLCASTKDLINTEAFFGQGTRLTVV.

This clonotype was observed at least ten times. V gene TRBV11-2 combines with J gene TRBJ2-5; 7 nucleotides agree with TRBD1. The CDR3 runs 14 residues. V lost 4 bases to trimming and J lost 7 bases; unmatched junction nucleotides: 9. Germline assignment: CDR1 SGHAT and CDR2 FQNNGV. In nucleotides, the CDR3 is TGTGCCAGCAGCTCCCTACAGGGGATCGCGACCCAGTACTTC. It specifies CASSSLQGIATQYF.

The CDR3 region is CASSVGLAGNVEQYF. The CDR3 region has the DNA TGTGCCAGCAGCGTCGGACTAGCGGGAAACGTAGAGCAGTACTTC. The chain couples TRBV7-2 to TRBJ2-7; 12 bases fit TRBD2. The CDR3 covers 15 residues. The trim removed 5 bases at V and 7 bases at J, leaving 9 bases unmatched. CDR1 SGHTA and CDR2 FQGNSA come from the germline V gene.

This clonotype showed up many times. In DNA, the CDR3 is TGTGCCAGCAGGACCTCCCGACTAGCGGGGGTTCAAGAGACCCAGTACTTC. It yields the protein CASRTSRLAGVQETQYF. This chain connects TRBV6-2 or TRBV6-3 to TRBJ2-5; 12 nucleotides align to TRBD2. The germline gives CDR1 MNHEY, CDR2 SVGEGT. V was clipped by 6 bases and J by 2 bases; unmatched bases: 10. The CDR3 consists of 17 residues.

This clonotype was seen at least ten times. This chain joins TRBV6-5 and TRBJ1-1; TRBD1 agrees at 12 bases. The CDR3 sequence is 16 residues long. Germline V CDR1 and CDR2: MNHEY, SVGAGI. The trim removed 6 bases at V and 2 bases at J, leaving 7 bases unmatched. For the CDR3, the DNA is TGTGCCAGCAGCCGGGGACAGGGGGCCGCAAACACTGAAGCTTTCTTT. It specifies CASSRGQGAANTEAFF.

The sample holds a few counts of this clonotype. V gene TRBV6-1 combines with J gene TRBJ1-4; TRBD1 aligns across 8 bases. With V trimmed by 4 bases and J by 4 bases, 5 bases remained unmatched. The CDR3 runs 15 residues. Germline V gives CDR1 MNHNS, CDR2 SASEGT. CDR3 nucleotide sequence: TGTGCCAGCAGTGTGACAACAGGGGGTAATGAAAAACTGTTTTTT. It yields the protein CASSVTTGGNEKLFF.

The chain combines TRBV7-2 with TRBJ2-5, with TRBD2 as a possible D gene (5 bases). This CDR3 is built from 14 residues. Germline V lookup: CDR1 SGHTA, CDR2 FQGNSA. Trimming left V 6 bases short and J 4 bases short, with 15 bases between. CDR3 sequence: CASSWVAPGETQYF. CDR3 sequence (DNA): TGTGCCAGCAGTTGGGTAGCGCCGGGAGAGACCCAGTACTTC.

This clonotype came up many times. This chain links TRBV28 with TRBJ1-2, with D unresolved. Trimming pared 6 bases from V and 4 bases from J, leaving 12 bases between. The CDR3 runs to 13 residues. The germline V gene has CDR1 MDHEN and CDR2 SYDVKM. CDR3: CASRGSLVYGYTF. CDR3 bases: TGTGCCAGCAGGGGGAGTCTCGTCTATGGCTACACCTTC.

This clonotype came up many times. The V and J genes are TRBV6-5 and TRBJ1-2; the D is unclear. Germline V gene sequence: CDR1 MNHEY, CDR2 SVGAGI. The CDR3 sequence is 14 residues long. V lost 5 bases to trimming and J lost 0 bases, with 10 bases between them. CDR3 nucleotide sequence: TGTGCCAGCAGTACGGCGGGAGCTAACTATGGCTACACCTTC. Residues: CASSTAGANYGYTF.

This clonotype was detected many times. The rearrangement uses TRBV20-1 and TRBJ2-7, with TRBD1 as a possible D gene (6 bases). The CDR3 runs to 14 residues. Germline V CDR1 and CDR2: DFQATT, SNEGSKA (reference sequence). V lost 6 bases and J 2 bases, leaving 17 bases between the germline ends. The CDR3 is CSAKNREGTYEQYF. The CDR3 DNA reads TGCAGTGCAAAGAACAGGGAAGGTACCTACGAGCAGTACTTC.

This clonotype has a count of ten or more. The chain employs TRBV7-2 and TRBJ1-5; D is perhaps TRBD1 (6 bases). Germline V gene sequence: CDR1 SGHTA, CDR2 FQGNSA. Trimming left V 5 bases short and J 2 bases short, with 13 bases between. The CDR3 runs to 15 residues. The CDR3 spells CASSRRRGRNQPQHF. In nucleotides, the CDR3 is TGTGCCAGCAGCCGGCGACGGGGGCGCAATCAGCCCCAGCATTTT.

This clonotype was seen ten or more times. CDR3 bases: TGTGCCAGCAGCACGATTGGCGGGAGGGAGACCCAGTACTTC. Protein product: CASSTIGGRETQYF. This sequence joins TRBV7-8 and TRBJ2-5; TRBD2 aligns across 8 bases. The CDR3 is 14 amino acids. Germline V gene data show CDR1 as SGHVS and CDR2 as FQNEAQ. V was clipped by 5 bases and J by 5 bases; unmatched bases: 7.

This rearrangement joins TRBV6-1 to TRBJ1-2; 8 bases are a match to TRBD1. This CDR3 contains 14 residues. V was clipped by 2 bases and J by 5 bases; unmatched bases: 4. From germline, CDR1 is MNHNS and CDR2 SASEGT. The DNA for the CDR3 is TGTGCCAGCAGTGAACAGGGGGCCTGGTATGGCTACACCTTC. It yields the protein CASSEQGAWYGYTF.

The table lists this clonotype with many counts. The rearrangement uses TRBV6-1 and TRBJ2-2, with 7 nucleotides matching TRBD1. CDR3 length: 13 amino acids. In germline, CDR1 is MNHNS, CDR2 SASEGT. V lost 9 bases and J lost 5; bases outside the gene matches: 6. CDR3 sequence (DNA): TGTGCCAGTGACAGGGACCCTACCGGGGAGCTGTTTTTT. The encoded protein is CASDRDPTGELFF.

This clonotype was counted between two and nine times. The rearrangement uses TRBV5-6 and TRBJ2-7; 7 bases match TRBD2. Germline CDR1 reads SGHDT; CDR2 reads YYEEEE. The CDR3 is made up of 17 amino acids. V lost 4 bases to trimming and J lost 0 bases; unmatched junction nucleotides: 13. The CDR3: CASSAPATTSRSYEQYF. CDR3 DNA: TGTGCCAGCAGCGCCCCCGCCACGACTAGCCGCTCCTACGAGCAGTACTTC.

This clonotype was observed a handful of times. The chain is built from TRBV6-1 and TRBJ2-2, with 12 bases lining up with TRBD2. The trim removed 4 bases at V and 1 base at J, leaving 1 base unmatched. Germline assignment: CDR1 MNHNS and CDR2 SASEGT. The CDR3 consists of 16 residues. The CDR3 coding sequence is TGTGCCAGCAGTGGGACTAGCGGGGTGAACACCGGGGAGCTGTTTTTT. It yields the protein CASSGTSGVNTGELFF.

This CDR3 is CASSQGPGTFSPLHF. The CDR3 DNA reads TGTGCCAGCAGCCAGGGCCCAGGGACCTTTTCACCCCTCCACTTT. The chain combines TRBV3-1 with TRBJ1-6; the D gene is possibly TRBD1 (5 bases). This CDR3 spans 15 amino acids. The germline gives CDR1 LGHDT, CDR2 YNNKEL (reference sequence). V dropped 3 bases and J dropped 9 bases, with 15 bases sitting between them. Full variable domain (rest looked up from reference TRBV3-1 and TRBJ1-6): DTAVSQTPKYLVTQMGNDKSIKCEQNLGHDTMYWYKQDSKKFLKIMFSYNNKELIINETVPNRFSPKSPDKAHLNLHINSLELGDSAVYFCASSQGPGTFSPLHFGNGTRLTVT.